This TCR beta chain was sequenced for a study of blood T cell repertoires in COVID-19. Original handling: Amplification of reference gene primers provided the estimated nucleated cell counts. Profiled with immunoSEQ multiplex PCR; TCRdb holds only in-frame clones, not every one. V and J calls plus clone size are reproduced from that table; the DNA served to infer D and trimming. Seen here are approximately 37,000 clones, about 88% observed once, and the top ten hold around a fifth. This clone is medium-sized by share. Per the germline V gene, CDR1 is WSHSY and CDR2 is SAAADI. CDR3 length: 16 amino acids. Losses at the gene ends were 4 bases for V and 4 bases for J; bases not matched to a gene: 7.

Material for sequencing was peripheral blood. The V and J genes are TRBV10-2 and TRBJ2-2, with 9 bases aligning to TRBD1. This receptor was obtained from a man aged 45-65 years in a cohort sampled during active COVID-19. CDR3 sequence: CASSGTGGWSTGELFF. The CDR3 region has the DNA TGCGCCAGCAGTGGCACAGGGGGCTGGAGCACCGGGGAGCTGTTTTTT.